These T cell receptor beta chains were read from a single sample in a study of brain T cells in children with intractable seizures. The table came from immunoSEQ multiplex PCR; TCRdb's copy has only in-frame clones and leaves some out. The sample comprises under 400,000 clones, more than 85% of which are singletons, and 5.7% rests with the top ten. The material was peripheral blood, obtained 4 to 6 months after surgery. The receptor set was obtained from a boy under two years old with tuberous sclerosis and intractable seizures. The CDR3 runs from the conserved cysteine through the conserved F or W. The order of the fields is D gene, J gene, clone size, V gene, CDR3 DNA, CDR3 protein. A D gene is named only where the DNA matches it firmly. A row's size may be missing; if present it is once, few, many or a size class.

.	TRBJ1-2	.	TRBV19	TGTGCCAGTAGTCCGAGCCGGAGTCGTGGCTACACCTTC	CASSPSRSRGYTF
.	TRBJ2-1	.	TRBV30	TGTGCCTGGAGTTCGCGCCGGGGGGCGGCCCCCTACAATGAGCAGTTCTTC	CAWSSRRGAAPYNEQFF
TRBD2	TRBJ2-1	.	TRBV24-1	TGTGCCACCAGTGTATCTAGCGGGATTTACAATGAGCAGTTCTTC	CATSVSSGIYNEQFF
.	TRBJ2-5	.	TRBV24-1	TGTGCCACCCAAAGTGGGGGGTACCAAGAGACCCAGTACTTC	CATQSGGYQETQYF
TRBD2	TRBJ2-2	.	TRBV24-1	TGTGCCACCAACCCCGGGACTAGCGGGCCTCCGGGCCCGAACACCGGGGAGCTGTTTTTT	CATNPGTSGPPGPNTGELFF
TRBD1	TRBJ2-3	.	TRBV27	TGTGCCAGCAGTTTGAGGACCTACAGGGGGCCTAGCACAGATACGCAGTATTTT	CASSLRTYRGPSTDTQYF
.	TRBJ2-7	.	TRBV24-1	TGTGCCACCAGTGATACGGACAAAGCCTACGAGCAGTACTTC	CATSDTDKAYEQYF
.	TRBJ2-3	once	TRBV15	TGTGCCACCAGCAGAGATCGAACACCCAGCACAGATACGCAGTATTTT	CATSRDRTPSTDTQYF
.	TRBJ1-1	.	TRBV28	TGTGCCAGCAGTTTTCCCCCCACTGAAGCTTTCTTT	CASSFPPTEAFF
TRBD1	TRBJ1-2	.	TRBV6-5	TGTGCCACCCTTGGACAGGGCGACTATGGCTACACCTTC	CATLGQGDYGYTF
.	TRBJ2-1	.	TRBV10-3	TGTGCCATCAGTGAGTTACTAGTGCGTGGGGGAGACAATGAGCAGTTCTTC	CAISELLVRGGDNEQFF
.	TRBJ1-2	.	TRBV2	TGTGCCGAGGGGCCACCCGGACAGAGGTCCTACACCTTC	CAEGPPGQRSYTF
.	TRBJ1-4	.	TRBV6-5	TGTGCCAGCAGCCAAGGACAGAAAATGGAAAAACTGTTTTTT	CASSQGQKMEKLFF
TRBD1	TRBJ2-3	.	TRBV3-1/TRBV3-2	TGTGCCAGCGGACAGGTTAGCACAGATACGCAGTATTTT	CASGQVSTDTQYF
.	TRBJ2-4	.	TRBV25-1	TGTGCCAGCAGTGAATTTGCCCGGTGGGGCTCCAAAAACATTCAGTACTTC	CASSEFARWGSKNIQYF
.	TRBJ2-5	.	TRBV2	TGTGCCAGCAATCTCAGGGGTTTGCGGGAGACCCAGTACTTC	CASNLRGLRETQYF
TRBD1	TRBJ2-7	.	TRBV2	TGTGTCTTTGGAGCCTACAGGGGGTCGGACGAGCAGTACTTC	CVFGAYRGSDEQYF
TRBD1	TRBJ1-5	.	TRBV18	TGTGCCAGCTCACCAACTCAGGGGGCAAGCAATCAGCCCCAGCATTTT	CASSPTQGASNQPQHF
.	TRBJ1-2	.	TRBV18	TGTGCCAGCTCACCGGGTTATGGCTACACCTTC	CASSPGYGYTF
TRBD1	TRBJ2-4	.	TRBV30	TGTGCCTGGATGGGACAGAACATTCAGTACTTC	CAWMGQNIQYF
TRBD2	TRBJ2-5	.	TRBV15	TGTGCCACCAGTAGGACTAGCGGGGTTCAAGAGACCCAGTACTTC	CATSRTSGVQETQYF
.	TRBJ2-7	.	TRBV5-1	TGCGCCAGCAGCTTGGAACAGGGCACCTACGAGCAGTACTTC	CASSLEQGTYEQYF
.	TRBJ2-3	.	TRBV13	TGTGCCAGCAGCGCCGGTCAGCCCCCAGATACGCAGTATTTT	CASSAGQPPDTQYF
.	TRBJ1-1	.	TRBV6-1	TGTGCCAGCAGTGAACGTAGGGGAGCTTTCTTT	CASSERRGAFF
TRBD1	TRBJ1-2	once	TRBV7-2	TGTGCCAGCAGTGAAACAGGGGGCGGGAATGGCTACACCTTC	CASSETGGGNGYTF
.	TRBJ2-4	.	TRBV5-1	TGCGCCAGCAGCTTGGCTGGGACGAACATTCAGTACTTC	CASSLAGTNIQYF
.	TRBJ2-1	.	TRBV10-3	TGTGCCATCAGGCGGGACAATCGAGGGGACAATGAGCAGTTCTTC	CAIRRDNRGDNEQFF
.	TRBJ1-1	.	TRBV25-1	TGTGCCAGCACCCTGCGGGGGGGGGCTGACACTGAAGCTTTCTTT	CASTLRGGADTEAFF
.	TRBJ2-3	.	TRBV3-1/TRBV3-2	TGTGCCAGCAGCCAAGATCGGCCCTGGGTGACAACAGAAGAGGACACAGATACGCAGTATTTT	CASSQDRPWVTTEEDTDTQYF
.	TRBJ2-7	.	TRBV6-5	TGTGCCAGCAGCAACTCCTACGAGCAGTACTTC	CASSNSYEQYF
.	TRBJ1-1	.	TRBV7-9	TGTGCCAGCAGCTTCACAGGGCTGGACCTGACTGTTGAAGCTTTCTTT	CASSFTGLDLTVEAFF
.	TRBJ1-1	many	TRBV19	TGTGCCAGTAGTATAGATCTAAGGAGTACTGAAGCTTTCTTT	CASSIDLRSTEAFF
.	TRBJ1-1	.	TRBV6-6	TGTGCCAGCAGACCGACAGAAATTGAAGCTTTCTTT	CASRPTEIEAFF
.	TRBJ2-5	.	TRBV5-1	TGCGCCAGCAGCGTAGGCGTCCAAGAGACCCAGTACTTC	CASSVGVQETQYF
TRBD1	TRBJ1-1	.	TRBV6-6	TGTGCCAGCAGTATCCGGACAGGCATAGAGGCTTTCTTT	CASSIRTGIEAFF
.	TRBJ1-2	.	TRBV2	TGTGCCAGCAACGAAAGGACAGCCCGTGGGTACTTC	CASNERTARGYF
TRBD1	TRBJ1-2	few	TRBV9	TGTGCCAGCAGCGGGGGACAGCCCTATGGCTACACCTTC	CASSGGQPYGYTF
.	TRBJ2-5	.	TRBV27	TGTGCCAGCAGTCTCCGGGACACGCGCGGGGAGACCCAGTACTTC	CASSLRDTRGETQYF
.	TRBJ2-7	.	TRBV6-5	TGTGCCAGCAGAGCCGGGACGCAGCCTGGCGAGCAGTACTTC	CASRAGTQPGEQYF
TRBD2	TRBJ2-1	.	TRBV11-2	TGTGCCAGCAGCTTAGATTTAGCGGGAGTAGTAAATGAGCAGTTCTTC	CASSLDLAGVVNEQFF
.	TRBJ2-7	.	TRBV3-1/TRBV3-2	TGTGCCAGCAGCCAAGGACGTAGTAGTACCCTACAGTACTTC	CASSQGRSSTLQYF
.	TRBJ1-5	.	TRBV5-4	TGTGCCAGCAGCTTAGGGGGGAGTCAGCCCCAGCATTTT	CASSLGGSQPQHF
.	TRBJ2-7	.	TRBV6-5	TGTGCCAGCAGTACGGCCGGGGGTAGTATCTACGAGCAGTACTTC	CASSTAGGSIYEQYF
TRBD1	TRBJ1-6	.	TRBV7-9	TGTGCCAGCAGCTTAGCGACAGGGTATAATTCACCCCTCCACTTT	CASSLATGYNSPLHF
.	TRBJ1-1	.	TRBV2	TGTGCCAGCAGTGAATCAGGGGCGCGCACTGAAGCTTTCTTT	CASSESGARTEAFF
TRBD1	TRBJ1-3	.	TRBV10-3	TGTGCCATCAGGCAGAGCCGGGACAGCTCTGGAAACACCATATATTTT	CAIRQSRDSSGNTIYF
TRBD2	TRBJ2-7	.	TRBV10-2	TGCGCCAGCAGTCAGGGACTAGCCTACGAGCAGTACTTC	CASSQGLAYEQYF
.	TRBJ2-3	.	TRBV13	TGTGCCAGCAGCTTAGGAGTCCGGGCCTTGGAGGCAGATACGCAGTATTTT	CASSLGVRALEADTQYF
.	TRBJ2-1	.	TRBV7-9	TGTGCCAGCAGCTTAGAAGTCGATTACAATGAGCAGTTCTTC	CASSLEVDYNEQFF
.	TRBJ1-2	.	TRBV6-5	TGTGCCAGCAGTCGGACGGGGAACTATGGCTACACCTTC	CASSRTGNYGYTF
.	TRBJ1-1	.	TRBV30	TGTGCCTGGAAAAGAGGGTCTGACACTGAAGCTTTCTTT	CAWKRGSDTEAFF
.	TRBJ1-2	.	TRBV12-3/TRBV12-4	TGTGCCAGCAGCCGGACCGCCTATGGCTACACCTTC	CASSRTAYGYTF
.	TRBJ2-7	.	TRBV30	TGTGCCTGGAGCCTAGGGGGCTACGAGCAGTACTTC	CAWSLGGYEQYF
TRBD2	TRBJ2-3	.	TRBV24-1	TGTGCCACGGGGACTAGCGGGATAACAGATACGCAGTATTTT	CATGTSGITDTQYF